This T cell receptor beta chain was found in a study of blood T cell repertoires in COVID-19 (dated by TCRdb to between 2020 and 2021). In the study overall: The collaborator samples originated in the United States, Italy and Spain and spanned the acute and convalescent phases of COVID-19. The prospective study material was composed of cDNA or gDNA derived from T cells, B-cell-depleted T cells, or PBMCs. Deeply sampled blood TCRbeta repertoires from subjects exposed to, actively infected with, or recovered from COVID-19 were included in the dataset. The repertoires were released in a freely available public database intended as a resource for research on the immune response to SARS-CoV-2. The samples were drawn from the first 160 participants of the ongoing ImmuneRACE study and from 950 to 1,500 subjects provided by 6 global collaborators. Nearly every sample came with metadata listing a de-identified subject ID, COVID-19 status, age in years and sex. Where HLA class I and class II types were available, the types were taken from metadata supplied by the sample provider, not from assay-based typing.

Counted from cysteine to phenylalanine, this CDR3 has 11 amino acids. The retained sequence is limited to the CDR3, 33 bases, with the frame set at the first base. The trim is 8 bases for V and 10 bases for J, with a gap of 14 bases between the germline ends. CDR1 is given as ENHRY and CDR2 as SYGVKD, both from the germline V gene. In Seattle, one collaborating source enrolled patients while the infection was active and tracked those patients longitudinally over the course of disease. Whole blood was collected in K2EDTA tubes by collaborating institutions according to the institutions' own protocols. For TCRbeta analysis, collaborator samples were shipped as frozen whole blood, as isolated PBMCs, or as DNA extracted from either sample type. TCRbeta CDR3 regions were amplified from genomic DNA by means of the immunoSEQ Assay, a bias-controlled multiplex PCR. The paper's processing steps were these. The number of nucleated cells in each sample was estimated by amplification of reference gene primers within the assay. To quantify the absolute abundance of each unique TCRbeta CDR3 rearrangement, sequence reads were collapsed and filtered. For each sample, productive Simpson clonality was calculated as the square root of Simpson's diversity index across productive rearrangements. As stored in TCRdb, this immuneACCESS dataset retains in-frame rearrangements with V and J assigned. A fraction of the clones does not appear; measured against another copy, unresolved V genes explain less than half of the discrepancy, and the remainder lacks a known reason. The V and J calls and the clone size are those of that table, but D and trimming were determined from the DNA. In all, the sample holds around 260,000 clones, and around nine tenths of those were seen once. Around 5% of the sample comes from the top ten.

Notes on this clone: Its antigen remains unidentified. Base quality data are lacking; no much larger clone is found one base away.

Summary of the overall study and its limitations: How much clinical and demographic metadata was included differed by source and by participant, and the metadata was provided uncurated.

The chain was built from TRBV10-3 and TRBJ1-2; no D gene is confidently identified. This receptor was identified in a woman aged 60-70 years with COVID-19, enrolled during active disease. Sequenced: peripheral blood. The sequence in DNA is TGTGCCATCGGGAGGGAGCTGTCCTACACCTTC. Its amino acids are CAIGRELSYTF.